This T cell receptor (beta chain) came from a study of blood T cells in healthy people across ages. Overall study findings and caveats: When set beside aged donors, long-lived donors presented more naive CD4+ cells and higher diversity.

It was with a sample-barcoded 5' primer and a J-beta primer mix that a second PCR of about 7 to 12 cycles was run. MiXCR was run by TCRdb on the 5' RACE reads, yielding one entry per CDR3 protein. Of about 1.6 million distinct CDR3 sequences detected, almost 35% appear once; the ten largest clones hold roughly 10%. This CDR3 has 14 amino acids. V was clipped by 6 bases and J by 4 bases, with 15 bases between them. Concerning this clonotype itself: What it binds is unknown.

Staff drew 9 to 10 milliliters of peripheral blood from each donor. The sequence came from a woman under 40 in good health. This chain connects TRBV12-3 or TRBV12-4 to TRBJ1-1, with D perhaps matching TRBD1 (5 bases). Sequencing input: blood. DNA of the CDR3: TGTGCCAGCAGCCCGACAGCTTTATTCACTGAAGCTTTCTTT. Residues: CASSPTALFTEAFF.